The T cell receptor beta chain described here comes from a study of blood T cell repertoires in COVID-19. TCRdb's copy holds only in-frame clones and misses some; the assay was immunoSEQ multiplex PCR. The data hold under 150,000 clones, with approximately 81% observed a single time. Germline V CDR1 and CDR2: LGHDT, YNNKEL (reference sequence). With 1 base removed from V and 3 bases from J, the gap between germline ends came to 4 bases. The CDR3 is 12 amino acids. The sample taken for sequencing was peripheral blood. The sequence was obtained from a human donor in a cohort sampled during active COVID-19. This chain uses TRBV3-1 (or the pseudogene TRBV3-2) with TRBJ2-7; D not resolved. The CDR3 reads CASSQGGYEQYF. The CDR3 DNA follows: TGTGCCAGCAGCCAAGGCGGCTACGAGCAGTACTTC.